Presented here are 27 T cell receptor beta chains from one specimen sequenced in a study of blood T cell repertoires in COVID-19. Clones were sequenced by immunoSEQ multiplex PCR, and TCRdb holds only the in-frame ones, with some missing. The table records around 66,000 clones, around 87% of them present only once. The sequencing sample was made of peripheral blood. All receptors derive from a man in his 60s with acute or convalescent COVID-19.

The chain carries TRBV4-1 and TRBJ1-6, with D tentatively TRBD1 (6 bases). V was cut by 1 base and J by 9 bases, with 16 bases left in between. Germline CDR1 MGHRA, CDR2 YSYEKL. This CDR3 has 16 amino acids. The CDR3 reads CASSQGGTPGRSPLHF. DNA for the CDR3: TGCGCCAGCAGCCAAGGTGGGACACCGGGTCGTTCACCCCTCCACTTT.

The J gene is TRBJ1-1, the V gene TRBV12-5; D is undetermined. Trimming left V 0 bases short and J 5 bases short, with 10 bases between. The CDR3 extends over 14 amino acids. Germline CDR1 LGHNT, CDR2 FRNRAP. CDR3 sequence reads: CASGLVLSYTEAFF. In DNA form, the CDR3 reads TGTGCTAGTGGTTTGGTACTGTCGTATACTGAAGCTTTCTTT. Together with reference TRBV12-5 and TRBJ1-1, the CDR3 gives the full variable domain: DARVTQTPRHKVTEMGQEVTMRCQPILGHNTVFWYRQTMMQGLELLAYFRNRAPLDDSGMPKDRFSAEMPDATLATLKIQPSEPRDSAVYFCASGLVLSYTEAFFGQGTRLTVV.

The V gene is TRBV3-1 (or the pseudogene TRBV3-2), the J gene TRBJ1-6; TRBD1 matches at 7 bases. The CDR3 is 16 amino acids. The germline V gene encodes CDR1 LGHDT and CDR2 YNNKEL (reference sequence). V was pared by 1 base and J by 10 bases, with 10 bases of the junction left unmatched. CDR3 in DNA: TGTGCCAGCAGCCAAGCGCCTGAGGGGGCTGGGTCACCCCTCCACTTT. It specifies CASSQAPEGAGSPLHF.

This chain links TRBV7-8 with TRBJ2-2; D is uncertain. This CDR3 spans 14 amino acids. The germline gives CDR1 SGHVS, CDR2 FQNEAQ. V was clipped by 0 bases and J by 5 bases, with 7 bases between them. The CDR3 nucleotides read TGTGCCAGCAGCTTAGCGCTTGCGACCGGGGAGCTGTTTTTT. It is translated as CASSLALATGELFF.

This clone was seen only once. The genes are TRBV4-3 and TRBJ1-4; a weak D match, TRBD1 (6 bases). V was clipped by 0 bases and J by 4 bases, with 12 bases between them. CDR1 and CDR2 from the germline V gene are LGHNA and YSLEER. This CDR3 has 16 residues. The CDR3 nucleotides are TGCGCCAGCAGCCAAGATCGGACAGTTGATAATGAAAAACTGTTTTTT. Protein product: CASSQDRTVDNEKLFF.

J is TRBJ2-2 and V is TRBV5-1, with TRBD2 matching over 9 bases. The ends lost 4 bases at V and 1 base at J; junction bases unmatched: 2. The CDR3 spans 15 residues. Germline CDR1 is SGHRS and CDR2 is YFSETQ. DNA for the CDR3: TGCGCCAGCAGCCTACTAGCGGGGAACACCGGGGAGCTGTTTTTT. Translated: CASSLLAGNTGELFF.

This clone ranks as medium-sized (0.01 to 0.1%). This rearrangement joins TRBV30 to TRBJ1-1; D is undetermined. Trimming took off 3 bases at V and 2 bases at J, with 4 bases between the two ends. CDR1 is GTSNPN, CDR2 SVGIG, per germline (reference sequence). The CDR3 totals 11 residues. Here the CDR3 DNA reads TGTGCCTGGAGCTTCAACACTGAAGCTTTCTTT. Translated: CAWSFNTEAFF.

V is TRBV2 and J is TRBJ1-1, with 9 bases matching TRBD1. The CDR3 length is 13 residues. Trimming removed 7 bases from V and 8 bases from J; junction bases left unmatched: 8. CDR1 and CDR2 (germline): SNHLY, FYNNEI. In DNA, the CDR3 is TGTGCCAGCACGGGGATACAGGGGGCCGAAGCTTTCTTT. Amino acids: CASTGIQGAEAFF.

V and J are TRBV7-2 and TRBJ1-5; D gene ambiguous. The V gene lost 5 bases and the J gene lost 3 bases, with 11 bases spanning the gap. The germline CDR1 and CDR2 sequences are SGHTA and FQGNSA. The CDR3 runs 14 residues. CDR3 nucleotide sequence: TGTGCCAGCAGCAGTGGACTGGACAATCAGCCCCAGCATTTT. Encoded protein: CASSSGLDNQPQHF.

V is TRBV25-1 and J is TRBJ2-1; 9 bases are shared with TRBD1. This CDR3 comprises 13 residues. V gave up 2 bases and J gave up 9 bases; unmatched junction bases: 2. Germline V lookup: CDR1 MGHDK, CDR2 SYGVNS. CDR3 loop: CASSEDRGVEQFF. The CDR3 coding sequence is TGTGCCAGCAGTGAAGACAGGGGGGTTGAGCAGTTCTTC.

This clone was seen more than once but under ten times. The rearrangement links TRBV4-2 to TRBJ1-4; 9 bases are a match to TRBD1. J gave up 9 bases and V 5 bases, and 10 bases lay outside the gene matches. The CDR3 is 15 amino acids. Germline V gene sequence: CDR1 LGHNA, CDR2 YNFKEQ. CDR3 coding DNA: TGTGCCAGCAGCGGACAGGGGTTAAGCGGGCAAAAACTGTTTTTT. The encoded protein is CASSGQGLSGQKLFF.

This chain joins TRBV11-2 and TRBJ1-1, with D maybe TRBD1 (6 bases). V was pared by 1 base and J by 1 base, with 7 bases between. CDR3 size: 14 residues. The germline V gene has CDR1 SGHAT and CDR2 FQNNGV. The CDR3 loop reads CASSLGTANTEAFF. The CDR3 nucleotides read TGTGCCAGCAGCTTAGGGACAGCGAACACTGAAGCTTTCTTT. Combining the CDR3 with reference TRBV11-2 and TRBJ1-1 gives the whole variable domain EAGVAQSPRYKIIEKRQSVAFWCNPISGHATLYWYQQILGQGPKLLIQFQNNGVVDDSQLPKDRFSAERLKGVDSTLKIQPAKLEDSAVYLCASSLGTANTEAFFGQGTRLTVV.

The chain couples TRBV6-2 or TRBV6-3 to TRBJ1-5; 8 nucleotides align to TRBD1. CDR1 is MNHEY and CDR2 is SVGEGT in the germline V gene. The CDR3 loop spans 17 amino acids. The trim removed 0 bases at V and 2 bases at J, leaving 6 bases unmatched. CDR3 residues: CASSYSDRGWGNQPQHF. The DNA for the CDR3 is TGTGCCAGCAGTTACTCCGACAGGGGTTGGGGCAATCAGCCCCAGCATTTT.

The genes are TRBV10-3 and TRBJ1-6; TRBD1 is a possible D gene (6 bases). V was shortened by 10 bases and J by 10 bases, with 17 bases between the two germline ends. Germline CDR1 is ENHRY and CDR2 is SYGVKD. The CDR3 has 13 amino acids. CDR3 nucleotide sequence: TGTGCCACTCGGGGGGGGCTGAGGTCACCCCTCCACTTT. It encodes CATRGGLRSPLHF.

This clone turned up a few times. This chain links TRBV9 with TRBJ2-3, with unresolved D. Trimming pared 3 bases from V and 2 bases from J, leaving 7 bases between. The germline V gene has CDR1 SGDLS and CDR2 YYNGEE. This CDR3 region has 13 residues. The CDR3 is CASSAYVTDTQYF. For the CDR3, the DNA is TGTGCCAGCAGCGCCTATGTCACAGATACGCAGTATTTT.

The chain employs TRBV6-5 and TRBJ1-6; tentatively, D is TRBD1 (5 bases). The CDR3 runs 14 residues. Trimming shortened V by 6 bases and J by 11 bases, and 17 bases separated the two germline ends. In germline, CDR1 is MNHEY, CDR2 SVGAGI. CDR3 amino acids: CASSGGFTMAPLHF. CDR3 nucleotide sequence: TGTGCCAGCAGCGGGGGATTTACGATGGCACCCCTCCACTTT.

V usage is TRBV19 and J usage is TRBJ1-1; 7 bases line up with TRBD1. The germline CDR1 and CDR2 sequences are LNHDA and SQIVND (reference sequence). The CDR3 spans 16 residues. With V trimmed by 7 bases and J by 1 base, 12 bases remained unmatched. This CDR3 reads CASTTPRRTGNTEAFF. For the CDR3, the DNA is TGTGCCAGTACCACCCCGCGGCGGACAGGGAACACTGAAGCTTTCTTT.

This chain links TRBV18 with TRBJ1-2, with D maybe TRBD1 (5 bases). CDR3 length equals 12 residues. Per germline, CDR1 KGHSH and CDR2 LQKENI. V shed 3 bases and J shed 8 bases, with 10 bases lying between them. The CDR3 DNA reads TGTGCCAGCTCACCTGGGGCTGAAGGCTACACCTTC. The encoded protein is CASSPGAEGYTF.

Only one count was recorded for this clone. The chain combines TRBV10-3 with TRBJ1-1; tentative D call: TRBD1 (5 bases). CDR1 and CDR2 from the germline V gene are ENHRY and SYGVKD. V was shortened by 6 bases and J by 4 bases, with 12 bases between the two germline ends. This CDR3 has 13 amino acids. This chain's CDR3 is CAIRGDGSTEAFF. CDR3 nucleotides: TGTGCCATCAGGGGGGACGGGAGCACTGAAGCTTTCTTT.

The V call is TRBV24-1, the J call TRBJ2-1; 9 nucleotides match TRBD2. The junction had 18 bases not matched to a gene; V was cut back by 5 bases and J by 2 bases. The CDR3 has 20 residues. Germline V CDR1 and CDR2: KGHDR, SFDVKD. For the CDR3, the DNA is TGTGCCACCAGTGGGGTCGGCGGGGGGGCCGTCTTAGGGACCTACAATGAGCAGTTCTTC. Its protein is CATSGVGGGAVLGTYNEQFF.

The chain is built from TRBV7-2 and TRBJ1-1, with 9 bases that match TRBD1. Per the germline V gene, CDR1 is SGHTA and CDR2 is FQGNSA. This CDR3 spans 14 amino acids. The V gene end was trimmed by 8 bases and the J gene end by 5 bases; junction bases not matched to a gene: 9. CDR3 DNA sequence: TGTGCCAGCGGCCTCGGGACAGGGCGAACTGAAGCTTTCTTT. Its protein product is CASGLGTGRTEAFF.

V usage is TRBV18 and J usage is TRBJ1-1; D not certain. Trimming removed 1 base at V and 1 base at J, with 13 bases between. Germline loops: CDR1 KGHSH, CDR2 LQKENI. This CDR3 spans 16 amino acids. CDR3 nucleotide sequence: TGTGCCAGCTCACCACGGGTCGAGGCAACGAACACTGAAGCTTTCTTT. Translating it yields CASSPRVEATNTEAFF.

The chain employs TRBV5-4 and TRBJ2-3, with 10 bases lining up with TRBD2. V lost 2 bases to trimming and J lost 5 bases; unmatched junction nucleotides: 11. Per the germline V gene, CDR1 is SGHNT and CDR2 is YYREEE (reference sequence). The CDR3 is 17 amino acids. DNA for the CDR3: TGTGCCAGCAGCTTTAAGTCTAGCGGGGGAGTGGGAGATACGCAGTATTTT. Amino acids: CASSFKSSGGVGDTQYF.

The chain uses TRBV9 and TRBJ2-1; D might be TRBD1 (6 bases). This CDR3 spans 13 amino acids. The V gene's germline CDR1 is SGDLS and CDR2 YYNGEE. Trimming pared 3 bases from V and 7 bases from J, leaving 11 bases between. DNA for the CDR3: TGTGCCAGCAGCGAGGGGGACGAAAATGAGCAGTTCTTC. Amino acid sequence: CASSEGDENEQFF.

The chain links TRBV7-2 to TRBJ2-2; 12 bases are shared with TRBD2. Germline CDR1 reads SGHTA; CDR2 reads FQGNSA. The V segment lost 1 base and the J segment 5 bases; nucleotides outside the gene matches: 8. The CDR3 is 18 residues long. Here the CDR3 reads CASSLVLAGGPETGELFF. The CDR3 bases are TGTGCCAGCAGCTTAGTGCTAGCGGGGGGGCCCGAGACCGGGGAGCTGTTTTTT.

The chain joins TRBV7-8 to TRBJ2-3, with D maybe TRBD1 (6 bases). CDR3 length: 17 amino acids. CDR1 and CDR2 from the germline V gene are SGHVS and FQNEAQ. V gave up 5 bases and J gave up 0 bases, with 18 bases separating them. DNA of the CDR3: TGTGCCAGCAGCCCTCTCCAGGGGAACCCTAGCACAGATACGCAGTATTTT. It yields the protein CASSPLQGNPSTDTQYF.

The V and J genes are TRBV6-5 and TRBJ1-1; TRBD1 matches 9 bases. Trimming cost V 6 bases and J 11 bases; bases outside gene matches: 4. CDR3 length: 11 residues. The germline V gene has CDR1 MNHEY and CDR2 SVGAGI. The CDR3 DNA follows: TGTGCCAGCAGGCGACAGGGGGTGGCTTTCTTT. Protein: CASRRQGVAFF.